The 9 T cell receptor beta chains presented below share a single source sample, sequenced in a study of blood T cell repertoires in COVID-19. This table comes from immunoSEQ multiplex PCR, and its TCRdb copy is limited to in-frame clones, with some not included. The sample shows about 170,000 clones, 75% to 90% of them seen only once. The material sequenced was PBMCs or T cells enriched from blood (not recorded which). Every receptor here comes from a woman aged 45-65 years who had recovered from COVID-19.

This chain links TRBV19 with TRBJ1-1; D not resolved. Trimming shortened V by 9 bases and J by 8 bases, and 13 bases separated the two germline ends. The germline gives CDR1 LNHDA, CDR2 SQIVND (reference sequence). The CDR3 runs 11 residues. The chain's CDR3 is CASNRGLEAFF. The CDR3 DNA sequence: TGTGCCAGCAATAGAGGGTTGGAAGCTTTCTTT.

The chain combines TRBV6-2 or TRBV6-3 with TRBJ2-3, with no clear D. Germline V gives CDR1 MNHEY, CDR2 SVGEGT. The V gene lost 2 bases and the J gene lost 2 bases, with 8 bases spanning the gap. The CDR3 has 14 residues. Written as DNA, the CDR3 is TGTGCCAGCAGTTACGTCCGTTCCACAGATACGCAGTATTTT. Residues: CASSYVRSTDTQYF.

The chain couples TRBV7-3 to TRBJ1-1; possible D gene TRBD1, 6 bases. Between the trimmed V and J ends, which lost 6 bases and 4 bases, there was a span of 15 bases. Germline V gene sequence: CDR1 SGHTA, CDR2 FQGTGA. This CDR3 is 14 amino acids long. CDR3 sequence (DNA): TGTGCCAGCAGTGAACAGGGAGTAGGCACTGAAGCTTTCTTT. Encoded protein: CASSEQGVGTEAFF.

The chain couples TRBV7-2 to TRBJ1-3, with D maybe TRBD1 (5 bases). V lost 4 bases and J lost 0, with 19 bases in between. Germline V lookup: CDR1 SGHTA, CDR2 FQGNSA. This CDR3 spans 18 amino acids. In nucleotides, the CDR3 is TGTGCCAGCAGCTCCTCTGGGGCAGGAAAAGGCTCTGGAAACACCATATATTTT. Residues: CASSSSGAGKGSGNTIYF.

This chain connects TRBV7-9 to TRBJ2-7; 9 nucleotides line up with TRBD2. Germline V gene lookup returns CDR1 SEHNR and CDR2 FQNEAQ (reference sequence). The CDR3 has 17 residues. The J segment lost 2 bases and the V segment lost 2 bases, leaving 10 bases of the junction unmatched. CDR3 residues: CASSLLLAGSLTYEQYV. The CDR3 bases are TGTGCCAGCAGCTTATTACTAGCGGGTTCCTTGACCTACGAGCAGTACGTC.

There are a few counts of this clone. This chain links TRBV19 with TRBJ1-2, with no clear D. The CDR3 has 16 residues. CDR1 and CDR2 (germline): LNHDA, SQIVND (reference sequence). Trimming cost V 3 bases and J 2 bases, with 16 bases left between them. CDR3 sequence reads: CASSIALSTDNYGYTF. The CDR3, as DNA: TGTGCCAGTAGTATCGCCCTTTCCACAGACAACTATGGCTACACCTTC.

Turning to this clone: This sample includes further DNA sequences coding for the same CDR3. This rearrangement joins TRBV7-9 to TRBJ2-2; tentative D call: TRBD2 (5 bases). CDR3 size: 12 residues. Germline assignment: CDR1 SEHNR and CDR2 FQNEAQ (reference sequence). The V end lost 3 bases, the J end lost 6 bases, and 5 bases lay between the germline ends. CDR3 sequence reads: CASSLRAGELFF. For the CDR3, the DNA is TGTGCCAGCAGCTTGAGGGCCGGGGAGCTGTTTTTT.

V usage is TRBV5-4 and J usage is TRBJ2-3; 8 nucleotides line up with TRBD2. Germline CDR1 SGHNT, CDR2 YYREEE (reference sequence). The CDR3 length is 14 residues. V dropped 9 bases and J dropped 1; count of bases not matched to a gene: 7. The CDR3 nucleotides read TGTGCCACCTCTGGACTAGCCGGCACAGATACGCAGTATTTT. Its protein is CATSGLAGTDTQYF.

The chain joins TRBV7-6 to TRBJ2-5; 7 bases agree with TRBD1. Germline V CDR1 and CDR2: SGHVS, FNYEAQ. Germline trimming cut 5 bases from V and 5 bases from J; bases unmatched to any gene: 14. CDR3 size: 16 residues. The CDR3 region has the DNA TGTGCCAGCAGCCCCACGATAGTCCCCAGGGGGGAGACCCAGTACTTC. It yields the protein CASSPTIVPRGETQYF.